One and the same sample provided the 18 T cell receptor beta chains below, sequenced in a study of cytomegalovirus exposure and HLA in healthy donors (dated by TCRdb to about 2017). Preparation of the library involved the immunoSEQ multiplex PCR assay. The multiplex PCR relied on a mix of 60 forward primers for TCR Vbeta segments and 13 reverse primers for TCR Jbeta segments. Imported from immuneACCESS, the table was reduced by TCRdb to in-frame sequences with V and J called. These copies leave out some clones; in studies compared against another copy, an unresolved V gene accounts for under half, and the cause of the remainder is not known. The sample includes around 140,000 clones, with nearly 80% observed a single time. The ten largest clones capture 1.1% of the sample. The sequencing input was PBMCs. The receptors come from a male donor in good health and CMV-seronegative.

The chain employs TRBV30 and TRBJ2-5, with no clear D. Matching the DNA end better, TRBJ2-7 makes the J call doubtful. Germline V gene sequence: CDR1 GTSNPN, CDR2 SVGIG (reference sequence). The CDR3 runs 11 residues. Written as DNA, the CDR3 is TGTGCCTGGAGTGTATTGTACGAGCAGTACTTC. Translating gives CAWSVLYEQYF.

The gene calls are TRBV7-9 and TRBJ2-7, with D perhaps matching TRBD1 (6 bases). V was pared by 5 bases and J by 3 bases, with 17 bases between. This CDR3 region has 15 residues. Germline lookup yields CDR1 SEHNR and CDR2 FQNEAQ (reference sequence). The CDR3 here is CASSPGPRGSYEQYF. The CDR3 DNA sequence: TGTGCCAGCAGCCCTGGGCCGAGGGGGAGCTACGAGCAGTACTTC.

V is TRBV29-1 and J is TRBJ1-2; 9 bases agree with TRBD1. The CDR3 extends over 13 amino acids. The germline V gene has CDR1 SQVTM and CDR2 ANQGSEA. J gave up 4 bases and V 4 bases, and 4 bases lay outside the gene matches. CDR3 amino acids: CSVAGTGSYGYTF. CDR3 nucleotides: TGCAGCGTTGCCGGGACAGGGAGCTATGGCTACACCTTC. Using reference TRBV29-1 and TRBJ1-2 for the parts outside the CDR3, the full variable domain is SAVISQKPSRDICQRGTSLTIQCQVDSQVTMMFWYRQQPGQSLTLIATANQGSEATYESGFVIDKFPISRPNLTFSTLTVSNMSPEDSSIYLCSVAGTGSYGYTFGSGTRLTVV.

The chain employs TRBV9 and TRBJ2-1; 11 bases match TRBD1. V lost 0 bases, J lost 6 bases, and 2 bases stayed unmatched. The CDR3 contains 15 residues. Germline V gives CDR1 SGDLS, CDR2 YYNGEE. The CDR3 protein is CASSVGGTGGNEQFF. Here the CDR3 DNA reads TGTGCCAGCAGCGTAGGGGGGACAGGGGGCAATGAGCAGTTCTTC.

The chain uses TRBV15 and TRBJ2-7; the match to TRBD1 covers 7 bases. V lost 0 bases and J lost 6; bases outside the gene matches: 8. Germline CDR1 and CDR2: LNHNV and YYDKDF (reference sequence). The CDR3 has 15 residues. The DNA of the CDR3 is TGTGCCACCAGCAGAGATAGGGTCACAGGGGCCGAGCAGTACTTC. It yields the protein CATSRDRVTGAEQYF. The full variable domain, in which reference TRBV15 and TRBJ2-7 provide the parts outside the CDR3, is DAMVIQNPRYQVTQFGKPVTLSCSQTLNHNVMYWYQQKSSQAPKLLFHYYDKDFNNEADTPDNFQSRRPNTSFCFLDIRSPGLGDTAMYLCATSRDRVTGAEQYFGPGTRLTVT.

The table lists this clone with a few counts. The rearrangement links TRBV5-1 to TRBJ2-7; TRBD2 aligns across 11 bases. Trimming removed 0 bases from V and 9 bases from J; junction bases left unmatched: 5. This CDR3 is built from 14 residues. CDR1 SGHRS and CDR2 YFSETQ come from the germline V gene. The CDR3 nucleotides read TGCGCCAGCAGCTTGGCGACTAGCGGGGAAGGGCAGTACTTC. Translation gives CASSLATSGEGQYF.

This chain's CDR3 is CASRQGSYQPQHF. Written as DNA, the CDR3 is TGTGCCAGCCGACAGGGTAGTTATCAGCCCCAGCATTTT. The J gene is TRBJ1-5, the V gene TRBV2; 7 bases are a match to TRBD1. The length of the CDR3 is 13 residues. The V segment lost 8 bases and the J segment 5 bases; nucleotides outside the gene matches: 6. The germline CDR1 and CDR2 sequences are SNHLY and FYNNEI.

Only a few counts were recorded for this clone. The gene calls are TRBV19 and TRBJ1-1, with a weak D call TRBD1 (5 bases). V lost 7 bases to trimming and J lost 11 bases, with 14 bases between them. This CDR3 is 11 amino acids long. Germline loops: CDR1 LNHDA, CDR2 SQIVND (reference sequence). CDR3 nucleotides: TGTGCCAGTATGGGGGGTTGGGGGGCTTTCTTT. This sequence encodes CASMGGWGAFF.

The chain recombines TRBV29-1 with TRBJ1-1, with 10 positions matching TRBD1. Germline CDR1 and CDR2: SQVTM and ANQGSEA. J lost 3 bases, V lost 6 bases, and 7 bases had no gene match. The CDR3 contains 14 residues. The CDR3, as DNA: TGCAGCGTGGGTGGGACAGGGGTCCACACTGAAGCTTTCTTT. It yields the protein CSVGGTGVHTEAFF.

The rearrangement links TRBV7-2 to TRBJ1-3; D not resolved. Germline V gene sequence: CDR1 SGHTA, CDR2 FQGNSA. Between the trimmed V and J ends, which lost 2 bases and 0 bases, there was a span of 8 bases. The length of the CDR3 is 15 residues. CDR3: CASSLSWHSGNTIYF. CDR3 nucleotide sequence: TGTGCCAGCAGCTTATCTTGGCACTCTGGAAACACCATATATTTT.

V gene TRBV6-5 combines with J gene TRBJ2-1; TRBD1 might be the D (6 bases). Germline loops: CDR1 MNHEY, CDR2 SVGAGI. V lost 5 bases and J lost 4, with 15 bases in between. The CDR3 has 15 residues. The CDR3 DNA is TGTGCCAGCAGTCCCCAGGACAGATATTACAATGAGCAGTTCTTC. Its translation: CASSPQDRYYNEQFF.

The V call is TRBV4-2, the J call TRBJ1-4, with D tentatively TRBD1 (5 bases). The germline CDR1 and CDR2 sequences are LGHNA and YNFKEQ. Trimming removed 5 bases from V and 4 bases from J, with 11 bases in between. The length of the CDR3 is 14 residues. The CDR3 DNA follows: TGTGCCAGCAGCGAGACAGTGGTTAATGAAAAACTGTTTTTT. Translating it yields CASSETVVNEKLFF.

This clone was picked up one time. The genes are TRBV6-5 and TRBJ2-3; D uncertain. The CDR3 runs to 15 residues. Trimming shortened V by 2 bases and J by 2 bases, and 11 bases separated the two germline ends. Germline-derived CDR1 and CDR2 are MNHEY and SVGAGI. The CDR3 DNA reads TGTGCCAGCAGTTACATGGCGGCCACCACAGATACGCAGTATTTT. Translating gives CASSYMAATTDTQYF.

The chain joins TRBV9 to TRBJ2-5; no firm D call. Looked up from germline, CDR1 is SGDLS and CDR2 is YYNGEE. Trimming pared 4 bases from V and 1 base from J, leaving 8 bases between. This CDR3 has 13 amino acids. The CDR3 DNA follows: TGTGCCAGCAGCCTTCCTCCCCAAGAGACCCAGTACTTC. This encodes CASSLPPQETQYF.

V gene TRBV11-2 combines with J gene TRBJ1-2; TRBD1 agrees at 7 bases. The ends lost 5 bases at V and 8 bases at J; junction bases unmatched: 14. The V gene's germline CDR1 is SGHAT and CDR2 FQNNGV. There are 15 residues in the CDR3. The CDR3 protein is CASSPVHRGAGGYTF. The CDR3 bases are TGTGCCAGCAGCCCAGTTCACAGGGGCGCGGGGGGCTACACCTTC.

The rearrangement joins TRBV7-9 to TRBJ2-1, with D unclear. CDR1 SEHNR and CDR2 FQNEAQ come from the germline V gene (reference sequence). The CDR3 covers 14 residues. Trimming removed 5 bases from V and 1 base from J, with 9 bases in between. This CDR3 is CASSPTGSYNEQFF. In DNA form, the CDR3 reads TGTGCCAGCAGCCCAACCGGGTCCTACAATGAGCAGTTCTTC.

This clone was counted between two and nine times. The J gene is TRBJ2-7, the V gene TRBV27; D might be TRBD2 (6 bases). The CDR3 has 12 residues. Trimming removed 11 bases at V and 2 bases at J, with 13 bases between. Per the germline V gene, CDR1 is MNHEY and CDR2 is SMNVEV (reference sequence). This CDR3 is CAAGRQAYEQYF. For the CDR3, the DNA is TGTGCCGCGGGGCGGCAGGCCTACGAGCAGTACTTC.

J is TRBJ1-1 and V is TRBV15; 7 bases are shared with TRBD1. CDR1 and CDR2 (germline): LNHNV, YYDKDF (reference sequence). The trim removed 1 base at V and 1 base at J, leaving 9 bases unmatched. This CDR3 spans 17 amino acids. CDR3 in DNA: TGTGCCACCAGCAGAGGGGGGCAGGGGGGTAAGAACACTGAAGCTTTCTTT. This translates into CATSRGGQGGKNTEAFF.